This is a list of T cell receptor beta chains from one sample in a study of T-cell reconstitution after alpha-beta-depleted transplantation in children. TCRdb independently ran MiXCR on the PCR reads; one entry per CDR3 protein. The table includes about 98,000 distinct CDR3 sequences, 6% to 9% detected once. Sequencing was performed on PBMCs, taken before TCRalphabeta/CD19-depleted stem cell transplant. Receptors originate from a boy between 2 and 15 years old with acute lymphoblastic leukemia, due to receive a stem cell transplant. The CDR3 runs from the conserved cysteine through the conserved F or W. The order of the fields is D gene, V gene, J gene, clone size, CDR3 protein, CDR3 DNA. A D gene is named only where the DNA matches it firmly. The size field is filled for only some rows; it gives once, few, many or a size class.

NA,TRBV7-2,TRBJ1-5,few,CASSLRGGGQPQHF,TGTGCCAGCAGCTTAAGGGGCGGGGGTCAGCCCCAGCATTTT
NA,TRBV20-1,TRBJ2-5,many,CSATPPVGGAGETQYF,TGCAGTGCGACTCCCCCGGTCGGCGGGGCGGGGGAGACCCAGTACTTC
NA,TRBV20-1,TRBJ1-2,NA,CSGHRDSGGYTF,TGCAGTGGACACCGGGACTCGGGAGGCTACACCTTC
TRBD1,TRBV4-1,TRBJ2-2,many,CASTQTGTVNTGELFF,TGCGCCAGCACCCAGACCGGGACAGTAAACACCGGGGAGCTGTTTTTT
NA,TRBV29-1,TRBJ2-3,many,CSVARDSGQYF,TGCAGCGTTGCTCGGGACTCGGGGCAGTATTTT
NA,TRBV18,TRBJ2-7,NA,CASSPRTAEQYF,TGTGCCAGCTCACCACGGACAGCCGAGCAGTACTTC
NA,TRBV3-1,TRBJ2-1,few,CASSPLGTLLYNEQFF,TGTGCCAGCAGCCCCCTCGGGACCCTTCTCTACAATGAGCAGTTCTTC
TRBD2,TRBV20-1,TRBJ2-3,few,CSADLGGGIDTQYF,TGCAGTGCGGACTTGGGGGGGGGAATAGATACGCAGTATTTT
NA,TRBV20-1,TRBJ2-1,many,CSAPLGGRDYNEQFF,TGCAGTGCTCCCCTAGGGGGGCGAGACTACAATGAGCAGTTCTTC
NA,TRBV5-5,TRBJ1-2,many,CASSYTGSYGYTF,TGTGCCAGCAGTTATACAGGGAGCTATGGCTACACCTTC
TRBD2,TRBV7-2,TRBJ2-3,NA,CASSLASGGFADTHYF,TGTGCCAGCAGCTTAGCTAGCGGGGGGTTCGCAGATACGCATTATTTT
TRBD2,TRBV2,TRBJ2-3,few,CASSEVRTSGGGTQYF,TGTGCCAGCAGTGAAGTAAGGACTAGCGGGGGTGGCACGCAGTATTTT
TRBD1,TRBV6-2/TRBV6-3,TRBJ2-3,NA,CASTRLSTGGTDTQYF,TGTGCCAGCACCCGCTTATCGACAGGGGGAACAGATACGCAGTATTTT
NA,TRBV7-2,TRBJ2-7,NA,CASSVAYEQYF,TGTGCCAGCAGCGTGGCCTACGAGCAGTACTTC
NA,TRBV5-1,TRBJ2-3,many,CASSYITGEDTQYF,TGCGCCAGCAGCTATATAACGGGGGAAGATACGCAGTATTTT
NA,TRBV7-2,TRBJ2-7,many,CASSLAGRLSYEQYF,TGTGCCAGCAGCTTAGCTGGAAGACTTTCCTACGAGCAGTACTTC
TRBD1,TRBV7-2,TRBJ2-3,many,CASSPDRDTDTQYF,TGTGCCAGCAGCCCCGACAGGGATACAGATACGCAGTATTTT
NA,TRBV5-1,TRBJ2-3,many,CASSPGIQDTQYF,TGCGCCAGCAGCCCCGGTATTCAAGATACGCAGTATTTT
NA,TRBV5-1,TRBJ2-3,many,CASSLGPTRTDTQYF,TGCGCCAGCAGCTTGGGTCCTACCCGCACAGATACGCAGTATTTT
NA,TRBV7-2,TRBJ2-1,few,CASSLVEAGPADNEQFF,TGTGCCAGCAGCTTAGTCGAGGCGGGCCCGGCCGACAATGAGCAGTTCTTC
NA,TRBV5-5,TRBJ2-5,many,CASSSLGGPETQYF,TGTGCCAGCAGTAGCTTGGGGGGGCCGGAGACCCAGTACTTC
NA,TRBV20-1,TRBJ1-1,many,CSARDEQAGETEAFF,TGCAGTGCTAGGGACGAACAGGCAGGGGAGACTGAAGCTTTCTTT
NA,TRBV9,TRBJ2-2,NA,CASSVTAATTGELFF,TGTGCCAGCAGCGTAACAGCAGCGACCACCGGGGAGCTGTTTTTT
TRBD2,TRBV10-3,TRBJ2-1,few,CAISLAGSNNEQFF,TGTGCCATCAGTCTAGCGGGGTCAAACAATGAGCAGTTCTTC
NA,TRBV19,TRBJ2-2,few,CASSAKGAGELFF,TGTGCCAGTAGTGCCAAAGGGGCCGGGGAGCTGTTTTTT
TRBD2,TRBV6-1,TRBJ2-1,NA,CASRPSRGGLGDEQFF,TGTGCCAGCAGACCCTCTCGGGGGGGGTTGGGGGATGAGCAGTTCTTC
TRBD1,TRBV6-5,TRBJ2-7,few,CASSYLGTGSYEQYF,TGTGCCAGCAGTTACCTAGGGACAGGGTCCTACGAGCAGTACTTC
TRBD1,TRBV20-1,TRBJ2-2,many,CSARDATGGETGELFF,TGCAGTGCTAGAGACGCGACAGGGGGAGAAACCGGGGAGCTGTTTTTT
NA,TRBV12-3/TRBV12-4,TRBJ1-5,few,CASSPRVNQPQHF,TGTGCCAGCAGTCCCAGGGTCAATCAGCCCCAGCATTTT
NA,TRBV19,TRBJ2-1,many,CASSTRLEQFF,TGTGCCAGTAGTACCCGCCTGGAGCAGTTCTTC
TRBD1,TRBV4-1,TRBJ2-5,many,CASSQEQGDQETQYF,TGCGCCAGCAGCCAAGAGCAGGGGGATCAAGAGACCCAGTACTTC
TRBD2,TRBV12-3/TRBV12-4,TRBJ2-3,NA,CASSAKTSGSSTDTQYF,TGTGCCAGCAGTGCAAAGACTAGCGGGAGTAGCACAGATACGCAGTATTTT
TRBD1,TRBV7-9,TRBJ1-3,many,CASSTQGASSIYF,TGTGCCAGCAGTACCCAGGGGGCGAGCTCCATATATTTT
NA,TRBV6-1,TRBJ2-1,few,CASSEQGRDEQFF,TGTGCCAGCAGTGAGCAGGGGAGGGATGAGCAGTTCTTC
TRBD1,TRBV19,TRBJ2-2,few,CASRTLNYRGNTGELFF,TGTGCCAGTAGAACACTCAACTACAGGGGGAACACCGGGGAGCTGTTTTTT
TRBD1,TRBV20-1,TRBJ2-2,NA,CSARIRDRPSDTGELFF,TGCAGTGCTAGGATCCGGGACAGACCATCTGACACCGGGGAGCTGTTTTTT
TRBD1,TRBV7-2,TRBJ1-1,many,CASSLIRTGDTEAFF,TGTGCCAGCAGCTTAATTCGGACAGGGGACACTGAAGCTTTCTTT